This TCR beta chain was retrieved from a study of T cell changes during pregnancy in multiple sclerosis. Clones were sequenced by immunoSEQ multiplex PCR, and TCRdb holds only the in-frame ones, with some missing. The repertoire consists of about 89,000 clones, with 90% to 95% occurring once and the leading ten covering about 1.6%. CDR3 length: 13 residues. Trimming removed 4 bases at V and 10 bases at J, with 14 bases between. Germline CDR1 SGHDN, CDR2 FVKESK. The V gene is TRBV14, the J gene TRBJ2-1, with D hard to call. The sequence derives from a female donor in good health, enrolled as a control in a pregnancy study. Sequenced here: peripheral blood, sampled after pregnancy. CDR3 nucleotides: TGTGCCAGCAGCCTACACATCAGTAAGGAGCAGTTCTTC. It translates to CASSLHISKEQFF.